This T cell receptor beta chain was found in a study of CD8+ T cells in alopecia areata. Study at large: A regimen of oral tofacitinib, 5 to 10 mg twice daily, was given to treated patients.

RNA extraction and reverse transcription yielded cDNA as sequencing template. The repertoire was sequenced with immunoSEQ multiplex PCR; TCRdb's copy has only in-frame clones and lacks some. The sample has approximately 170,000 clones, roughly three fifths seen once. As for treatment: oral pan-JAK inhibitor, 5-10 mg twice daily. V shed 4 bases and J 9 bases; nucleotides not matched to a gene: 13. The CDR3 consists of 15 residues. CDR1 and CDR2 from the germline V gene are SGHRS and YFSETQ. This TCR was recovered from a human donor with alopecia areata. The V gene is TRBV5-1, the J gene TRBJ2-5; 9 bases map to TRBD2. This material consisted of CD4+ T cells sorted from blood, taken at week 4, from a patient treated with tofacitinib. CDR3 DNA: TGCGCCAGCAGCGAAACGAGCGGGAGGCGGTTGGCCCAGTACTTC. Translation: CASSETSGRRLAQYF.